This T cell receptor beta chain comes out of a study of blood T cell repertoires in COVID-19. Study in general: Acute and convalescent COVID-19 specimens originated in the United States, Italy and Spain. Sources were T cells, B-cell-depleted T cells, or PBMCs; the material itself was cDNA or gDNA.

The CDR3 has 14 residues. Germline V gives CDR1 KGHSH, CDR2 LQKENI. Germline trimming cut 3 bases from V and 1 base from J; bases unmatched to any gene: 1. Under the authors' procedure: Reference gene primer amplification gave estimated nucleated cell counts. This table comes from immunoSEQ multiplex PCR, and its TCRdb copy is limited to in-frame clones, with some not included. V and J calls and clone size are copied from that table; D and trimming were computed from the DNA. This table holds approximately 240,000 clones, around 81% found once. The origin of this receptor is a woman aged 60 to 75 with active or convalescent COVID-19. The sequenced sample consisted of peripheral blood. The chain uses TRBV18 and TRBJ1-1; 8 bases match TRBD1. The CDR3 DNA is TGTGCCAGCTCACCTCAGGGGGCGAACACTGAAGCTTTCTTT. Protein product: CASSPQGANTEAFF.